Listed below are T cell receptor beta chains from one sample, sequenced in a study of CD8+CD57+ T cells in acquired aplastic anemia. TCRdb re-analysed the reads in MiXCR, keeping a single row per CDR3 protein. The sample lists just over 400,000 distinct CDR3 sequences, 55% to 70% seen once, with 3.5% to 4.5% in the top ten. Sample: sorted CD4+, CD8+, or CD8+CD57+ T cells (not recorded which) from PBMCs. Receptors originate from a human donor in good health, serving as a control. CDR3s include the opening cysteine and the closing phenylalanine or tryptophan. D genes are given only for firm matches. Clone size is not always given. Where it is, it says once, few, many or a class for expanded clones.

d_call,j_call,clone_size,v_call,cdr3_aa,cdr3_nt
.,TRBJ2-7,.,TRBV11-3,CASSLTRRDLYEQYF,TGTGCCAGCAGCCTCACGAGGCGAGATTTGTACGAGCAGTACTTC
TRBD1,TRBJ1-2,once,TRBV12-3/TRBV12-4,CASSRTLPTGGTSGYTF,TGTGCCAGCAGCCGCACGCTCCCCACAGGGGGCACCTCTGGCTACACCTTC
.,TRBJ1-5,many,TRBV19,CASSPGRAGNQPQHF,TGTGCCAGTAGTCCCGGGAGGGCTGGAAATCAGCCCCAGCATTTT
.,TRBJ1-6,.,TRBV9,CASSFRHSPLHF,TGTGCCAGCAGCTTCCGGCATTCACCCCTCCACTTT
.,TRBJ1-1,many,TRBV6-5,CASREAPRPEAFF,TGTGCCAGCAGGGAGGCCCCACGACCTGAAGCTTTCTTT
.,TRBJ2-5,.,TRBV20-1,CSAQRGRNTGGADQETQYF,TGCAGTGCTCAGAGGGGAAGGAACACTGGGGGGGCTGATCAAGAGACCCAGTACTTC
.,TRBJ2-7,.,TRBV7-2,CASSFPLRVPDEHF,TGTGCCAGCAGCTTCCCGCTAAGGGTCCCCGACGAGCACTTC
TRBD1,TRBJ2-7,many,TRBV18,CASSPRVQGAYDEQYF,TGTGCCAGCTCACCACGAGTTCAGGGGGCATATGACGAGCAGTACTTC
.,TRBJ1-3,.,TRBV2,CASQIGGEKHTIYF,TGTGCCAGCCAAATCGGGGGGGAGAAACACACCATATATTTT
.,TRBJ1-1,.,TRBV20-1,CSVPGPGDGEAFF,TGCAGTGTTCCCGGGCCCGGGGATGGTGAAGCTTTCTTT
.,TRBJ1-2,.,TRBV19,CASSTHGHDFYGYTF,TGTGCCAGCAGCACCCACGGACATGACTTCTATGGCTACACCTTC